This is a list of T cell receptor beta chains from one sample in a study of OX40 agonist ivuxolimab in advanced cancers. Libraries were prepared by immunoSEQ multiplex PCR; TCRdb keeps only in-frame clonotypes and omits some of them. This repertoire shows about 38,000 clones, around four fifths found once; its top ten account for under 10%. The sample was CD4+ or CD8+ T cells sorted from blood, taken in a trial of the OX40 agonist ivuxolimab. The receptors were sampled from an adult with an advanced solid tumor such as melanoma, head and neck, liver or kidney cancer. The CDR3 runs from the conserved cysteine through the conserved F or W. The order of the fields is V gene, J gene, CDR3 protein.

v_call: TRBV7-9; j_call: TRBJ2-5; cdr3_aa: CASSLGYREQTQYF
v_call: TRBV7-2; j_call: TRBJ1-1; cdr3_aa: CASSRGLNTEAFF
v_call: TRBV6-1; j_call: TRBJ2-7; cdr3_aa: CASSRQGDFEQYF
v_call: TRBV5-6; j_call: TRBJ2-7; cdr3_aa: CASSLSARGYEQYF
v_call: TRBV7-9; j_call: TRBJ2-3; cdr3_aa: CASSLVRGATDTQYF
v_call: TRBV13; j_call: TRBJ1-6; cdr3_aa: CASTLVRGFSYNSPLHF
v_call: TRBV28; j_call: TRBJ2-7; cdr3_aa: CASKWSGGYEQYF
v_call: TRBV7-2; j_call: TRBJ2-5; cdr3_aa: CASSPRGRGKGETQYF
v_call: TRBV7-2; j_call: TRBJ2-1; cdr3_aa: CASSSSWAGGNEQFF
v_call: TRBV10-3; j_call: TRBJ2-7; cdr3_aa: CAITFGDTSYEQYF
v_call: TRBV28; j_call: TRBJ1-2; cdr3_aa: CASNRVGAGYTF
v_call: TRBV12-5; j_call: .; cdr3_aa: CASGLDNFYEQYF
v_call: TRBV9; j_call: TRBJ2-5; cdr3_aa: CASTTTSGGQETQYF
v_call: TRBV29-1; j_call: TRBJ2-5; cdr3_aa: CSVPLRGQETQYF
v_call: TRBV28; j_call: TRBJ1-2; cdr3_aa: CASLPFSSTGENYGYTF
v_call: TRBV6-1; j_call: TRBJ1-1; cdr3_aa: CASSETYSGGAFF
v_call: TRBV21-1; j_call: TRBJ2-5; cdr3_aa: CASSVDAGVQTQYF
v_call: TRBV5-6; j_call: TRBJ1-6; cdr3_aa: CASSLGRYNSPLHF
v_call: TRBV5-1; j_call: TRBJ2-7; cdr3_aa: CASSPRAGRVHTEQYF
v_call: TRBV7-3; j_call: TRBJ2-1; cdr3_aa: CASSLQGPSGSGEQFF
v_call: TRBV7-9; j_call: TRBJ2-5; cdr3_aa: CASSLAGATTQTQYF
v_call: TRBV27; j_call: TRBJ2-7; cdr3_aa: CASSYRLAVSQSPYEQYF
v_call: TRBV7-9; j_call: TRBJ1-6; cdr3_aa: CASSPGKSSYNSPLHF
v_call: TRBV30; j_call: TRBJ2-5; cdr3_aa: CAWSGRSGTQYF
v_call: TRBV19; j_call: TRBJ1-5; cdr3_aa: CASSIDRQGPNQPQHF
v_call: TRBV7-3; j_call: TRBJ2-3; cdr3_aa: CASRGTGRSDTQYF
v_call: TRBV2; j_call: TRBJ2-2; cdr3_aa: CASRETSGNTGELFF
v_call: TRBV5-1; j_call: TRBJ2-5; cdr3_aa: CASSSNNRETQYF
v_call: TRBV7-9; j_call: TRBJ2-7; cdr3_aa: CASSLNVGQGYEQYF
v_call: TRBV4-1; j_call: TRBJ2-1; cdr3_aa: CASSPRSRGGPGDEQFF
v_call: TRBV19; j_call: TRBJ2-4; cdr3_aa: CASSDGRGIAKNIQYF
v_call: TRBV10-3; j_call: TRBJ1-4; cdr3_aa: CAISDRSNEKLFF
v_call: TRBV5-8; j_call: TRBJ2-7; cdr3_aa: CASSLVAFGEQYF